The 27 T cell receptor beta chains below all came from one sample that was sequenced in a study of shared clonotypes between healthy human individuals. Produced via immunoSEQ multiplex PCR; TCRdb's table is partial and in-frame only. This table holds around 620,000 clones, approximately 95% found once. Positively selected for CCR7, the CD45RO-negative cells used as naive CD8 cells excluded terminally differentiated effector memory CD45RA+ cells. Sequencing used naive CD8+ T cells sorted from blood. These receptors all stem from a woman aged 25-40 years in good health.

The chain couples TRBV7-2 to TRBJ2-7; no reliable D call. Trimming took 1 base from V and 5 from J, leaving 12 bases between them. Looked up from germline, CDR1 is SGHTA and CDR2 is FQGNSA. This CDR3 is built from 14 residues. The DNA of the CDR3 is TGTGCCAGCAGCTTAGACCTAGTTCCCAACGAGCAGTACTTC. It codes for CASSLDLVPNEQYF. Supplemented by reference TRBV7-2 and TRBJ2-7, the full variable domain reads GAGVSQSPSNKVTEKGKDVELRCDPISGHTALYWYRQSLGQGLEFLIYFQGNSAPDKSGLPSDRFSAERTGGSVSTLTIQRTQQEDSAVYLCASSLDLVPNEQYFGPGTRLTVT.

The genes are TRBV5-1 and TRBJ2-7; unclear D gene. Per the germline V gene, CDR1 is SGHRS and CDR2 is YFSETQ. The V gene lost 2 bases and the J gene lost 2 bases, with 11 bases spanning the gap. The CDR3 length is 14 residues. The CDR3 spells CASSFGSPTYEQYF. DNA of the CDR3: TGCGCCAGCAGCTTTGGCTCTCCGACCTACGAGCAGTACTTC.

V gene TRBV9 combines with J gene TRBJ2-7; tentatively, D is TRBD2 (6 bases). Germline CDR1 and CDR2: SGDLS and YYNGEE. CDR3 size: 17 residues. The germline V and J ends were trimmed by 3 bases and 1 base, with 20 bases remaining between them. The CDR3 sequence: CASSAEAGLADSYEQYF. CDR3 DNA sequence: TGTGCCAGCAGCGCGGAGGCGGGGCTCGCAGATTCCTACGAGCAGTACTTC. The variable domain in full, with the rest retrieved from reference TRBV9 and TRBJ2-7, is DSGVTQTPKHLITATGQRVTLRCSPRSGDLSVYWYQQSLDQGLQFLIQYYNGEERAKGNILERFSAQQFPDLHSELNLSSLELGDSALYFCASSAEAGLADSYEQYFGPGTRLTVT.

V is TRBV7-6 and J is TRBJ2-7, with TRBD1 as a possible D gene (6 bases). The germline gives CDR1 SGHVS, CDR2 FNYEAQ. This CDR3 has 15 residues. V lost 1 base and J lost 3, with 13 bases in between. This CDR3 is CASSLGAGVGYEQYF. CDR3 nucleotides: TGTGCCAGCAGCTTAGGGGCAGGGGTGGGCTACGAGCAGTACTTC.

This rearrangement joins TRBV19 to TRBJ2-7; the D is unclear. The CDR3 is 12 amino acids. V lost 5 bases and J lost 4, with 9 bases in between. Germline loops: CDR1 LNHDA, CDR2 SQIVND (reference sequence). The CDR3 reads CASSSIPYEQYF. The CDR3 DNA is TGTGCCAGTAGTTCCATACCTTACGAGCAGTACTTC.

This clone was counted a single time. The chain uses TRBV12-5 and TRBJ2-1, with TRBD1 as a possible D gene (6 bases). The germline V and J ends were trimmed by 6 bases and 4 bases, with 25 bases remaining between them. Looked up from germline, CDR1 is LGHNT and CDR2 is FRNRAP. The CDR3 contains 18 residues. The CDR3 loop reads CASGKSDSSSIPYNEQFF. The CDR3 nucleotides are TGTGCTAGTGGAAAATCGGACAGTTCATCAATACCTTACAATGAGCAGTTCTTC.

The rearrangement links TRBV27 to TRBJ2-2; 9 bases are a match to TRBD2. From germline, CDR1 is MNHEY and CDR2 SMNVEV (reference sequence). Trimming took 6 bases from V and 3 from J; bases not matched to a gene: 8. This CDR3 region has 16 residues. The CDR3 DNA sequence: TGTGCCAGCAGCGAGGCGGGAGGGCTTGACACCGGGGAGCTGTTTTTT. Its protein product is CASSEAGGLDTGELFF.

This sequence joins TRBV19 and TRBJ2-3; the D gene is possibly TRBD2 (7 bases). CDR3 length equals 16 residues. Per the germline V gene, CDR1 is LNHDA and CDR2 is SQIVND (reference sequence). Trimming shortened V by 4 bases and J by 5 bases, and 19 bases separated the two germline ends. This CDR3 is CASSNWGGGSGDTQYF. DNA for the CDR3: TGTGCCAGTAGTAACTGGGGGGGCGGGAGTGGAGATACGCAGTATTTT.

The chain recombines TRBV7-6 with TRBJ1-1, with D possibly TRBD1 on 5 matching bases. V lost 6 bases to trimming and J lost 2 bases, with 13 bases between them. CDR3 length equals 14 residues. CDR1 SGHVS and CDR2 FNYEAQ come from the germline V gene. This CDR3 reads CASSLDRGNTEAFF. CDR3 nucleotide sequence: TGTGCCAGCAGTCTCGACAGAGGTAACACTGAAGCTTTCTTT. Full variable domain (missing parts from reference TRBV7-6 and TRBJ1-1): GAGVSQSPRYKVTKRGQDVALRCDPISGHVSLYWYRQALGQGPEFLTYFNYEAQQDKSGLPNDRFSAERPEGSISTLTIQRTEQRDSAMYRCASSLDRGNTEAFFGQGTRLTVV.

This chain's CDR3 is CASSKWVFGTDTQYF. CDR3 bases: TGTGCCAGCAGCAAGTGGGTGTTCGGCACAGATACGCAGTATTTT. The rearrangement links TRBV11-2 to TRBJ2-3, with D uncertain. Trimming stripped 5 bases from V and 1 base from J, with 13 bases between. The CDR3 runs to 15 residues. CDR1 SGHAT and CDR2 FQNNGV come from the germline V gene.

J is TRBJ2-7 and V is TRBV28; no clear D. This CDR3 is built from 13 residues. V was clipped by 5 bases and J by 5 bases, with 13 bases between them. Germline V gene lookup returns CDR1 MDHEN and CDR2 SYDVKM. The CDR3 DNA is TGTGCCAGCAGTCCTTGGCCAAGGGACGAGCAGTACTTC. Amino acids: CASSPWPRDEQYF.

The CDR3 spells CAISEPQGGEQYF. The CDR3 nucleotides are TGTGCCATCAGTGAACCGCAGGGAGGTGAGCAGTACTTC. This rearrangement joins TRBV10-3 to TRBJ2-7, with D possibly matching TRBD2 (6 bases). The germline CDR1 and CDR2 sequences are ENHRY and SYGVKD. With 3 bases removed from V and 7 bases from J, the gap between germline ends came to 13 bases. The CDR3 runs 13 residues.

Of note for this clone: A read error may produce the germline difference seen at one junction end. This sequence joins TRBV13 and TRBJ1-3; 11 bases agree with TRBD1. The CDR3 has 16 amino acids. Germline CDR1 is PRHDT and CDR2 is FYEKMQ (reference sequence). This chain's CDR3 is CASSIGTGGLRNTIYF. DNA for the CDR3: TGTGCCAGCAGCATAGGGACAGGGGGTTTGAGAAACACCATATATTTT.

This clone has just one count. The chain recombines TRBV6-1 with TRBJ2-3; D tentatively fits TRBD1 or TRBD2 (5 bases each). Per the germline V gene, CDR1 is MNHNS and CDR2 is SASEGT. V was clipped by 0 bases and J by 2 bases, with 9 bases between them. This CDR3 comprises 15 residues. DNA for the CDR3: TGTGCCAGCAGTGAAGCGCCGGGGCTCACAGATACGCAGTATTTT. This codes for CASSEAPGLTDTQYF.

The V call is TRBV2, the J call TRBJ2-3; D is possibly TRBD1 or TRBD2 (6 bases each). The CDR3 totals 14 residues. Deletions cut 4 bases from V and 5 bases from J, with 13 bases between. Germline CDR1 reads SNHLY; CDR2 reads FYNNEI. The CDR3 here is CASSVSGAGDTQYF. CDR3 DNA sequence: TGTGCCAGCAGTGTTTCGGGGGCCGGAGATACGCAGTATTTT.

The gene calls are TRBV5-1 and TRBJ2-1; 7 bases map to TRBD2. With 7 bases clipped from V and 7 bases from J, the junction kept 8 bases outside the gene matches. This CDR3 region has 13 residues. Germline CDR1 reads SGHRS; CDR2 reads YFSETQ. In DNA, the CDR3 is TGCGCCAGCTGGGAGGGAATGGGAAATGAGCAGTTCTTC. Its protein is CASWEGMGNEQFF.

Only a few counts were recorded for this clone. CDR3 coding DNA: TGTGCCTGGAGTTCACAGGAGTACACTGAAGCTTTCTTT. Amino acid sequence: CAWSSQEYTEAFF. The gene calls are TRBV30 and TRBJ1-1, with D perhaps TRBD1 (5 bases). CDR1 is GTSNPN, CDR2 SVGIG, per germline (reference sequence). V was shortened by 2 bases and J by 3 bases, with 10 bases between the two germline ends. This CDR3 is 13 amino acids long.

The chain uses TRBV19 and TRBJ2-3; D not resolved. V was cut by 3 bases and J by 4 bases, with 8 bases left in between. CDR1 LNHDA and CDR2 SQIVND come from the germline V gene (reference sequence). CDR3 length: 13 amino acids. CDR3 sequence reads: CASSILVPDTQYF. The CDR3 bases are TGTGCCAGTAGTATCCTAGTCCCAGATACGCAGTATTTT.

A single count supports this clone. J is TRBJ1-1 and V is TRBV27, with TRBD1 as a possible D gene (6 bases). CDR3 length equals 14 residues. The V gene's germline CDR1 is MNHEY and CDR2 SMNVEV (reference sequence). Trimming shortened V by 7 bases and J by 8 bases, and 20 bases separated the two germline ends. CDR3 loop: CASNPVGAGTEAFF. The CDR3 DNA is TGTGCCAGCAACCCCGTGGGGGCAGGTACCGAAGCTTTCTTT.

The chain has TRBV7-6 and TRBJ2-1; 10 bases match TRBD2. The CDR3 has 15 residues. Germline V gene sequence: CDR1 SGHVS, CDR2 FNYEAQ. V was pared by 4 bases and J by 5 bases, with 5 bases of the junction left unmatched. CDR3 in amino acids: CASSSIGTSDNEQFF. In DNA form, the CDR3 reads TGTGCCAGCAGCTCGATCGGGACTAGCGACAATGAGCAGTTCTTC. Full variable domain (missing parts from reference TRBV7-6 and TRBJ2-1): GAGVSQSPRYKVTKRGQDVALRCDPISGHVSLYWYRQALGQGPEFLTYFNYEAQQDKSGLPNDRFSAERPEGSISTLTIQRTEQRDSAMYRCASSSIGTSDNEQFFGPGTRLTVL.

The gene calls are TRBV28 and TRBJ1-1; D is ambiguous. The CDR3 is 14 amino acids. CDR1 is MDHEN, CDR2 SYDVKM, per germline. Trimming pared 8 bases from V and 0 bases from J, leaving 13 bases between. The CDR3 is CASGRDPLNTEAFF. CDR3 in DNA: TGTGCCAGCGGTAGAGATCCCTTGAACACTGAAGCTTTCTTT.

The chain joins TRBV29-1 to TRBJ1-2; 11 bases match TRBD1. The CDR3 totals 14 residues. The germline gives CDR1 SQVTM, CDR2 ANQGSEA. Germline trimming cut 7 bases from V and 3 bases from J; bases unmatched to any gene: 7. In DNA, the CDR3 is TGCAGCGCCTGGACAGGGGGCAGGGACTATGGCTACACCTTC. Amino acid sequence: CSAWTGGRDYGYTF.

The sample holds one count of this clone. The chain joins TRBV18 to TRBJ2-1; D call uncertain. Germline assignment: CDR1 KGHSH and CDR2 LQKENI. Trimming removed 0 bases at V and 5 bases at J, with 11 bases between. The CDR3 is made up of 15 amino acids. CDR3 amino acids: CASSPPVGQDNEQFF. DNA of the CDR3: TGTGCCAGCTCACCACCTGTAGGCCAGGACAATGAGCAGTTCTTC.

The chain recombines TRBV2 with TRBJ1-2; tentatively, D is TRBD1 (5 bases). The CDR3 sequence is 11 residues long. V dropped 9 bases and J dropped 14 bases, with 19 bases sitting between them. Germline CDR1 and CDR2: SNHLY and FYNNEI. The CDR3 is CASRQTRRRTF. CDR3 DNA: TGTGCCAGTAGACAGACCCGCCGTCGGACCTTC.

This clone turned up a few times. V is TRBV5-4 and J is TRBJ1-2; a weak D match, TRBD1 (5 bases). The V and J ends lost 2 bases and 8 bases respectively, with 13 bases between them. Looked up from germline, CDR1 is SGHNT and CDR2 is YYREEE (reference sequence). The CDR3 is 13 amino acids. CDR3: CASSLRTIGGYTF. CDR3 coding DNA: TGTGCCAGCAGCTTAAGGACAATAGGAGGCTACACCTTC.

CDR3 amino acids: CASGAAGGPTDTQYF. The CDR3 DNA reads as TGTGCCAGTGGGGCAGCGGGAGGGCCCACAGATACGCAGTATTTT. The chain couples TRBV19 to TRBJ2-3; TRBD2 aligns across 10 bases. CDR1 is LNHDA and CDR2 is SQIVND in the germline V gene (reference sequence). Trimming took 8 bases from V and 2 from J; bases not matched to a gene: 7. The CDR3 loop spans 15 amino acids.

The chain links TRBV29-1 to TRBJ2-1; 12 bases align to TRBD2. The CDR3 is made up of 18 amino acids. Germline V gene data show CDR1 as SQVTM and CDR2 as ANQGSEA. V shed 2 bases and J 8 bases; nucleotides not matched to a gene: 16. The DNA for the CDR3 is TGCAGCGTTGAACCATACCTTAGACTAGCGGGAGTGTTGGATGAGCAGTTCTTC. Encoded protein: CSVEPYLRLAGVLDEQFF.